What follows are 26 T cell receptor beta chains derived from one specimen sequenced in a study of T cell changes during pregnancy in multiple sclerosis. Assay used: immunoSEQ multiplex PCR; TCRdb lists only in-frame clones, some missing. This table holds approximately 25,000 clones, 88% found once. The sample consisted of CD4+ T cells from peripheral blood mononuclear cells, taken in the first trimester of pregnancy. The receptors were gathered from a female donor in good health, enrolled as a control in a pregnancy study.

The CDR3 reads CASSYSGAPYEQYF. The CDR3 nucleotides read TGTGCCAGCAGTTACTCGGGGGCCCCCTACGAGCAGTACTTC. The J gene is TRBJ2-7, the V gene TRBV6-6, with D maybe TRBD1 (6 bases). The CDR3 is 14 residues long. V lost 0 bases, J lost 2 bases, and 8 bases lay in between. The V gene's germline CDR1 is MNHNY and CDR2 SVGAGI (reference sequence).

The CDR3 DNA follows: TGTGCCTGGAGTGGTCGGCGGTCGGATGGCTACACCTTC. It yields the protein CAWSGRRSDGYTF. The chain uses TRBV30 and TRBJ1-2, with D unclear. In germline, CDR1 is GTSNPN, CDR2 SVGIG (reference sequence). The CDR3 contains 13 residues. The V gene lost 1 base and the J gene lost 6 bases, with 12 bases spanning the gap. The full variable domain, with the rest looked up from reference TRBV30 and TRBJ1-2, is SQTIHQWPATLVQPVGSPLSLECTVEGTSNPNLYWYRQAAGRGLQLLFYSVGIGQISSEVPQNLSASRPQDRQFILSSKKLLLSDSGFYLCAWSGRRSDGYTFGSGTRLTVV.

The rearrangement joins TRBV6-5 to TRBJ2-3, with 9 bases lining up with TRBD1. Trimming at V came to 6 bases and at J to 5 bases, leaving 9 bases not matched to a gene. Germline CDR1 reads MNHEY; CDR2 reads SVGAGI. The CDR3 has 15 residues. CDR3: CASSHRGPERDTQYF. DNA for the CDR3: TGTGCCAGCAGCCACAGGGGGCCGGAAAGAGATACGCAGTATTTT.

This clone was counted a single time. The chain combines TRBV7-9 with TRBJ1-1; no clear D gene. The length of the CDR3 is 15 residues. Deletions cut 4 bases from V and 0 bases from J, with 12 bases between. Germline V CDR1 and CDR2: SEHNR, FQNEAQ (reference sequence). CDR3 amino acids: CASSSRSGMNTEAFF. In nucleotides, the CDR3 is TGTGCCAGCAGCTCCAGAAGCGGGATGAACACTGAAGCTTTCTTT.

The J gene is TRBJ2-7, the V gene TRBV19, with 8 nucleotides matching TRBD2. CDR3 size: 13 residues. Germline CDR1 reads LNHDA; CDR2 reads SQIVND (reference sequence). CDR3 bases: TGTGCTACGGCGGGAGGACTTACCTACGAGCAGTACTTC. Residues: CATAGGLTYEQYF.

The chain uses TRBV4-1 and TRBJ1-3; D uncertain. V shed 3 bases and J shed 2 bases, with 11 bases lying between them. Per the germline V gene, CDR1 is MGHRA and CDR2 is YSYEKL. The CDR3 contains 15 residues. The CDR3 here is CASSHFGVTGNTIYF. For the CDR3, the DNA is TGCGCCAGCAGCCACTTCGGGGTTACTGGAAACACCATATATTTT.

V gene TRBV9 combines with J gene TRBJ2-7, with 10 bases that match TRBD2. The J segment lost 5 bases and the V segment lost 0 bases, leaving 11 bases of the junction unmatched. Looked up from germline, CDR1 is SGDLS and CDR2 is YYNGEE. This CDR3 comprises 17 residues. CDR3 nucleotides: TGTGCCAGCAGCGTAGACCCACCGGGACTAGCGCATGACGAGCAGTACTTC. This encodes CASSVDPPGLAHDEQYF.

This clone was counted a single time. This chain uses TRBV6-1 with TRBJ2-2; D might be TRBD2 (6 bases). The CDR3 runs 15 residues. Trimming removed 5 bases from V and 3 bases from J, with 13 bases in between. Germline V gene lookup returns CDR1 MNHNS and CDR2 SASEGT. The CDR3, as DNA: TGTGCCAGCAGTTGGGGGGAGAGGGACACCGGGGAGCTGTTTTTT. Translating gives CASSWGERDTGELFF.

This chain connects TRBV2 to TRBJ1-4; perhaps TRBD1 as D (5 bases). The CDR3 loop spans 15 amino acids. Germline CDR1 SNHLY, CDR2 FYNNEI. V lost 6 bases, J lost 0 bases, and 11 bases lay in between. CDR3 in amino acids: CASRAGIPTNEKLFF. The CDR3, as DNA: TGTGCCAGCAGAGCAGGGATCCCAACTAATGAAAAACTGTTTTTT.

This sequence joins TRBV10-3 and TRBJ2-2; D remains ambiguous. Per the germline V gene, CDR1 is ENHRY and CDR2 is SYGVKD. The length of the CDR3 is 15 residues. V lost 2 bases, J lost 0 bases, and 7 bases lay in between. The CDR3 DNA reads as TGTGCCATCAGTGAGACAAGCGCGAACACCGGGGAGCTGTTTTTT. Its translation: CAISETSANTGELFF.

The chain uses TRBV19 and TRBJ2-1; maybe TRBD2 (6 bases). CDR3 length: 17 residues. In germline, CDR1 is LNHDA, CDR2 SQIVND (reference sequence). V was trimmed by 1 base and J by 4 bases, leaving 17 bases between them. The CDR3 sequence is CASSIAGRGRSYNEQFF. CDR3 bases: TGTGCCAGTAGTATAGCCGGGCGTGGGAGGTCGTACAATGAGCAGTTCTTC.

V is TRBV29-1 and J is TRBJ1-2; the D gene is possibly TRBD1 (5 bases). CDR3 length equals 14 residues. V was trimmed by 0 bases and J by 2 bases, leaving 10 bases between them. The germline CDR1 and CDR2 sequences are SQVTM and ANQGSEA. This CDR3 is CSVEDAGLNYGYTF. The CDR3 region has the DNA TGCAGCGTTGAAGACGCAGGGTTAAACTATGGCTACACCTTC.

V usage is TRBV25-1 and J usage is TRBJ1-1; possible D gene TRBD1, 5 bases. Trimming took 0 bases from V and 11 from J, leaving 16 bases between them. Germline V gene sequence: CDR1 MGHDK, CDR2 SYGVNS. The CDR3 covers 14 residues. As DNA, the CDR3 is TGTGCCAGCAGTGAATACCGGACATCCGGAGGGGCTTTCTTT. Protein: CASSEYRTSGGAFF.

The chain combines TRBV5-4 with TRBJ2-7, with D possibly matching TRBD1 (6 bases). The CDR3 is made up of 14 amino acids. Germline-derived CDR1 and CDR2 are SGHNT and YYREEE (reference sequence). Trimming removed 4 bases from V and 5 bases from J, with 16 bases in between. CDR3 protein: CASSPGGTGNEQYF. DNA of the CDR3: TGTGCCAGCAGCCCTGGGGGAACAGGGAACGAGCAGTACTTC.

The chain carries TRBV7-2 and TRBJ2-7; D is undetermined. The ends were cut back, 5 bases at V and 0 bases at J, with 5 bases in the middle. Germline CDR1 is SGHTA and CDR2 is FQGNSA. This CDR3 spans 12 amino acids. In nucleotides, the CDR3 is TGTGCCAGCAGCGCGAGCTCCTACGAGCAGTACTTC. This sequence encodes CASSASSYEQYF.

The CDR3 sequence: CASSLAGIRYGYTF. CDR3 bases: TGTGCCAGCAGCTTGGCAGGGATTCGATATGGCTACACCTTC. V and J are TRBV5-6 and TRBJ1-2, with a possible D match to TRBD1 (5 bases). The CDR3 is 14 amino acids. Germline loops: CDR1 SGHDT, CDR2 YYEEEE. Deletions cut 0 bases from V and 5 bases from J, with 11 bases between.

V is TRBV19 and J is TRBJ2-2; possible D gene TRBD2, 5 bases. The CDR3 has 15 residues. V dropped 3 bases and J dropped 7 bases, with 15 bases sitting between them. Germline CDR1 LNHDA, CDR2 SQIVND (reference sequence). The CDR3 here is CASSIVSGFGGELFF. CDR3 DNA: TGTGCCAGTAGTATTGTCAGCGGTTTTGGCGGGGAGCTGTTTTTT.

CDR3 protein: CASSRKGGNEQFF. The CDR3 coding sequence is TGTGCCAGCAGCCGCAAAGGGGGCAATGAGCAGTTCTTC. The chain combines TRBV9 with TRBJ2-1; possible D gene TRBD1, 6 bases. CDR1 is SGDLS and CDR2 is YYNGEE in the germline V gene. The CDR3 consists of 13 residues. V shed 4 bases and J shed 6 bases, with 11 bases lying between them.

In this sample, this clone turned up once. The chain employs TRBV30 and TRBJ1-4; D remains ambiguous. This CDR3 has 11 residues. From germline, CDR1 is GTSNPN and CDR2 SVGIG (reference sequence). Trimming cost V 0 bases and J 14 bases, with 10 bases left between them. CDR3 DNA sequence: TGTGCCTGGAGTGTACCACGGCGGCTGTTTTTT. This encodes CAWSVPRRLFF.

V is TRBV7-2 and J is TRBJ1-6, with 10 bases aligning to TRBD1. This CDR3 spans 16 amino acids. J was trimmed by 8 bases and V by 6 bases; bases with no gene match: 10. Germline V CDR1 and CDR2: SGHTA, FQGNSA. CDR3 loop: CASRPPTGTGDSPLHF. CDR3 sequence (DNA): TGTGCCAGCAGACCCCCAACCGGGACAGGGGATTCACCCCTCCACTTT.

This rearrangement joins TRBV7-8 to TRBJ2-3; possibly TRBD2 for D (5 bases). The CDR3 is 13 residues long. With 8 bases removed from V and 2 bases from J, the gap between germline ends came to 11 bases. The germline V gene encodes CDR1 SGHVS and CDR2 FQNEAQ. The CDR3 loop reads CASVPGTTDTQYF. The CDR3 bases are TGTGCCAGCGTACCGGGAACCACAGATACGCAGTATTTT.

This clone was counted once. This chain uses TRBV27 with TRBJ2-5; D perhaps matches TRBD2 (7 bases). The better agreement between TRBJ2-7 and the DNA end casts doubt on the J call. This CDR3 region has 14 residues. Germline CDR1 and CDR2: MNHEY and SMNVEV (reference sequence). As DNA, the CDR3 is TGTGCCAGCAGTATAAGGGGGGGGCCCTACGAGCAGTACTTC. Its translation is CASSIRGGPYEQYF.

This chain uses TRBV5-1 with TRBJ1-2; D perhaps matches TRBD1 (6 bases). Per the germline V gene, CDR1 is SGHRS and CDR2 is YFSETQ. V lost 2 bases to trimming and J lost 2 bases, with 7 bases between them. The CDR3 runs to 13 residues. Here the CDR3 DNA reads TGCGCCAGCAGCTTCGGACAGAACTATGGCTACACCTTC. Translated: CASSFGQNYGYTF.

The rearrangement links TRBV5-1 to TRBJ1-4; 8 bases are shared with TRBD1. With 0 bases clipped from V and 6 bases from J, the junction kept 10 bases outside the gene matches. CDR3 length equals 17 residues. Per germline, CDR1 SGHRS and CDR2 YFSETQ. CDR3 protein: CASSLGTGRVWDEKLFF. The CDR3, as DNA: TGCGCCAGCAGCTTGGGGACAGGGCGCGTATGGGATGAAAAACTGTTTTTT.

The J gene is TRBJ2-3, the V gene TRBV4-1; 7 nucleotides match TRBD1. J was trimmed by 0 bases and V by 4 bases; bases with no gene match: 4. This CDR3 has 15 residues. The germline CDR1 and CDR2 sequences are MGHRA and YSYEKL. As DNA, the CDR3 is TGCGCCAGCAGCCTGCCGGGACAGAGCACAGATACGCAGTATTTT. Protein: CASSLPGQSTDTQYF.

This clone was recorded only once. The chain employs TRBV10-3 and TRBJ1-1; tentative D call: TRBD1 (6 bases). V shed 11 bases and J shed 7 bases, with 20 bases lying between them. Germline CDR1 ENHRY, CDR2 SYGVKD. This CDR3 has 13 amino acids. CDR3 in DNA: TGTGCCGCCCAGGGGACGTTTACTTATGAAGCTTTCTTT. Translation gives CAAQGTFTYEAFF.